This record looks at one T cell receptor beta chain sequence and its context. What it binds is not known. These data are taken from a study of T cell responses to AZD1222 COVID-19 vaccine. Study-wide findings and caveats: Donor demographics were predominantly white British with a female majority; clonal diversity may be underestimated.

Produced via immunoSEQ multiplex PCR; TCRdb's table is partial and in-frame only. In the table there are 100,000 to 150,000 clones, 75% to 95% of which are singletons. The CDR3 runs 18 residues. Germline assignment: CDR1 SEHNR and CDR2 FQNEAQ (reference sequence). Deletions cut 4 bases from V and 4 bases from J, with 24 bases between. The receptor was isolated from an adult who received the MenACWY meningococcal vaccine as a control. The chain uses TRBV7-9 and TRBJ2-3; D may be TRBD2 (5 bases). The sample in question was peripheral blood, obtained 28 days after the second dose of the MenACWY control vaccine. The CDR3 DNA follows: TGTGCCAGCAGCTATACACGATCGAGGGATTTGGGGTCAGATACGCAGTATTTT. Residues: CASSYTRSRDLGSDTQYF.